Below, 19 T cell receptor beta chains from the same sample are listed, as sequenced in a study of CD8 T cells in Susac syndrome (dated by TCRdb to the late 2010s). To prepare the library, the immunoSEQ multiplex PCR assay was applied. RNA was extracted using the RNeasy kit, and roughly 0.45 to 1 ug of the RNA was reverse transcribed with random hexamers. TCRdb applied fastp at Q25 and MiXCR to the public reads, then kept only in-frame beta chains. Rows merge per CDR3 protein into single entries with the most common DNA and genes. A total of about 210,000 distinct CDR3 sequences appear in this sample, less than 95% of them only once. The top ten constitute about 0.14% of the sample. Sequencing input: CD4+ T cells from PBMCs. The receptors come from a human donor with Susac syndrome.

This chain links TRBV21-1 with TRBJ2-7; the table gives TRBD1 as D, unverified against the DNA. TRBV21-1 is a listed pseudogene. The CDR3 is made up of 17 amino acids. CDR3 in amino acids: CASTRWPRQGDHYEQYF. The CDR3 DNA sequence: TGTGCCAGCACCCGGTGGCCTAGACAGGGGGATCACTACGAGCAGTACTTC.

The chain recombines TRBV9 with TRBJ2-6; the D is unclear. Looked up from germline, CDR1 is SGDLS and CDR2 is YYNGEE. CDR3 length equals 16 residues. V gave up 1 base and J gave up 0 bases, with 8 bases separating them. CDR3 loop: CASSVIGRSGANVLTF. The CDR3 nucleotides are TGTGCCAGCAGCGTAATCGGGCGCTCTGGGGCCAACGTCCTGACTTTC.

The rearrangement uses TRBV20-1 and TRBJ2-3, with D tentatively TRBD1 or TRBD2 (5 bases each). CDR3 length: 15 amino acids. Germline V gene data show CDR1 as DFQATT and CDR2 as SNEGSKA (reference sequence). CDR3 DNA: TGCAGCACGACCGGGGCAGGGCCTGACACAGATACGCAGTATTTT. It specifies CSTTGAGPDTDTQYF.

The V call is TRBV19, the J call TRBJ2-1; 7 positions match TRBD1. In germline, CDR1 is LNHDA, CDR2 SQIVND (reference sequence). There are 13 residues in the CDR3. The J segment lost 8 bases and the V segment lost 7 bases, leaving 8 bases of the junction unmatched. The CDR3 coding sequence is TGTGCCAGTAAGGCAGGGGGTCGGGATGAGCAGTTCTTC. Its translation is CASKAGGRDEQFF. The complete variable domain, with remaining parts taken from reference TRBV19 and TRBJ2-1, reads DGGITQSPKYLFRKEGQNVTLSCEQNLNHDAMYWYRQDPGQGLRLIYYSQIVNDFQKGDIAEGYSVSREKKESFPLTVTSAQKNPTAFYLCASKAGGRDEQFFGPGTRLTVL.

The chain couples TRBV24-1 to TRBJ2-1; D assignment may be TRBD1 or TRBD2 (5 bases each). Germline V CDR1 and CDR2: KGHDR, SFDVKD. Deletions cut 9 bases from V and 6 bases from J, with 17 bases between. This CDR3 is 14 amino acids long. For the CDR3, the DNA is TGTGCCACCTCAGCCCGGGCAGGGAGCAATGAGCAGTTCTTC. Amino acid sequence: CATSARAGSNEQFF.

The J gene is TRBJ1-2, the V gene TRBV24-1, with 8 nucleotides matching TRBD1. Unmatched junction bases numbered 4, after V lost 4 bases and J lost 4 bases. The CDR3 is 14 residues long. Germline-derived CDR1 and CDR2 are KGHDR and SFDVKD. The CDR3 DNA follows: TGTGCCACCAGTGAGGGACAGGATAGCTATGGCTACACCTTC. Protein product: CATSEGQDSYGYTF.

The chain joins TRBV6-2 or TRBV6-3 to TRBJ2-7; D gene uncertain. The germline CDR1 and CDR2 sequences are MNHEY and SVGEGT. The CDR3 runs 13 residues. V lost 2 bases to trimming and J lost 1 base, with 6 bases between them. This CDR3 reads CASSYADSYEQYF. The CDR3 bases are TGTGCCAGCAGTTACGCGGATTCCTACGAGCAGTACTTC.

This clonotype showed up just once. CDR3 coding DNA: TGTGCCAGCAGCTTAGTGCGGGACGGACAAGAGACCCAGTACTTC. This encodes CASSLVRDGQETQYF. The rearrangement joins TRBV7-9 to TRBJ2-5; D might be TRBD2 (6 bases). The CDR3 loop spans 15 amino acids. The ends were cut back, 1 base at V and 2 bases at J, with 11 bases in the middle. Per germline, CDR1 SEHNR and CDR2 FQNEAQ (reference sequence). The whole variable domain, filled in from reference TRBV7-9 and TRBJ2-5, reads DTGVSQNPRHKITKRGQNVTFRCDPISEHNRLYWYRQTLGQGPEFLTYFQNEAQLEKSRLLSDRFSAERPKGSFSTLEIQRTEQGDSAMYLCASSLVRDGQETQYFGPGTRLLVL.

This chain links TRBV6-5 with TRBJ2-3; 10 bases match TRBD2. With 1 base clipped from V and 2 bases from J, the junction kept 3 bases outside the gene matches. Germline CDR1 and CDR2: MNHEY and SVGAGI. The CDR3 sequence is 16 residues long. The chain's CDR3 is CASSYYLAGDTDTQYF. The CDR3 DNA is TGTGCCAGCAGTTACTACCTAGCGGGGGACACAGATACGCAGTATTTT.

The chain couples TRBV11-2 to TRBJ2-3; the D call may be TRBD1 or TRBD2 (5 bases each). Germline CDR1 and CDR2: SGHAT and FQNNGV. Trimming cost V 1 base and J 4 bases, with 9 bases left between them. The CDR3 runs 14 residues. The CDR3 DNA is TGTGCCAGCAGCTTAGCCAGGGAGTCAGATACGCAGTATTTT. Its protein product is CASSLARESDTQYF.

The chain has TRBV11-1 and TRBJ2-2; D unresolved. This CDR3 contains 15 residues. The V gene lost 3 bases and the J gene lost 0 bases, with 8 bases spanning the gap. Germline CDR1 SGHAT, CDR2 FQDESV (reference sequence). The DNA for the CDR3 is TGTGCCAGCAGCTTTGCCAGCGCGAACACCGGGGAGCTGTTTTTT. It translates to CASSFASANTGELFF.

The V call is TRBV24-1, the J call TRBJ1-2; 11 nucleotides line up with TRBD1. Trimming at V came to 4 bases and at J to 6 bases, leaving 6 bases not matched to a gene. The CDR3 loop spans 15 amino acids. The V gene's germline CDR1 is KGHDR and CDR2 SFDVKD. The CDR3 region is CATSDRTGGGDGYTF. The CDR3 region has the DNA TGTGCCACCAGTGACAGGACAGGGGGCGGGGATGGCTACACCTTC.

The sample holds a few counts of this clonotype. The chain links TRBV20-1 to TRBJ2-7; TRBD2 matches 13 bases. In germline, CDR1 is DFQATT, CDR2 SNEGSKA (reference sequence). The CDR3 totals 12 residues. V lost 6 bases, J lost 4 bases, and 0 bases stayed unmatched. The CDR3 DNA follows: TGCAGTGCGGGACTAGCGGGGTACGAGCAGTACTTC. It yields the protein CSAGLAGYEQYF.

The rearrangement uses TRBV30 and TRBJ1-1, with D uncertain. The length of the CDR3 is 13 residues. In germline, CDR1 is GTSNPN, CDR2 SVGIG (reference sequence). V gave up 2 bases and J gave up 0 bases, with 7 bases separating them. The CDR3 sequence: CAWSMKVNTEAFF. CDR3 DNA sequence: TGTGCCTGGAGTATGAAGGTGAACACTGAAGCTTTCTTT. The full variable domain, rest sourced from reference TRBV30 and TRBJ1-1, is SQTIHQWPATLVQPVGSPLSLECTVEGTSNPNLYWYRQAAGRGLQLLFYSVGIGQISSEVPQNLSASRPQDRQFILSSKKLLLSDSGFYLCAWSMKVNTEAFFGQGTRLTVV.

The CDR3, as DNA: TGTGCCAGCAGCCAAGACTCGACAGCGAACACTGAAGCTTTCTTT. It encodes CASSQDSTANTEAFF. The V call is TRBV3-1, the J call TRBJ1-1, with D perhaps matching TRBD1 (5 bases). The CDR3 runs to 15 residues. Germline CDR1 is LGHDT and CDR2 is YNNKEL (reference sequence). Trimming took 0 bases from V and 1 from J, leaving 9 bases between them.

The V and J genes are TRBV2 and TRBJ1-2; D ambiguous. Germline lookup yields CDR1 SNHLY and CDR2 FYNNEI. There are 13 residues in the CDR3. V gave up 1 base and J gave up 8 bases, with 11 bases separating them. In nucleotides, the CDR3 is TGTGCCAGCAGTGAAGGCGCATATAACGGCTACACCTTC. Protein product: CASSEGAYNGYTF.

V usage is TRBV20-1 and J usage is TRBJ2-5; 8 bases fit TRBD1. This CDR3 is 17 amino acids long. The germline V gene encodes CDR1 DFQATT and CDR2 SNEGSKA (reference sequence). Losses at the gene ends were 3 bases for V and 5 bases for J; bases not matched to a gene: 17. CDR3 bases: TGCAGTGCTAGGGGTCCCGGGACAGGTGAATCAGGGGAGACCCAGTACTTC. Its protein is CSARGPGTGESGETQYF.

The chain carries TRBV3-1 and TRBJ2-1; no definite D call. Germline V lookup: CDR1 LGHDT, CDR2 YNNKEL (reference sequence). The CDR3 totals 14 residues. The V end lost 6 bases, the J end lost 2 bases, and 11 bases lay between the germline ends. In DNA, the CDR3 is TGTGCCAGCAGTCCCCCCCGGACCTACAATGAGCAGTTCTTC. This encodes CASSPPRTYNEQFF.

The chain joins TRBV20-1 to TRBJ1-6; the D gene is possibly TRBD1 (6 bases). Germline assignment: CDR1 DFQATT and CDR2 SNEGSKA (reference sequence). With 6 bases removed from V and 4 bases from J, the gap between germline ends came to 19 bases. The CDR3 has 16 amino acids. The CDR3: CSAPGQFEHYNSPLHF. CDR3 in DNA: TGCAGTGCCCCTGGACAGTTCGAGCATTATAATTCACCCCTCCACTTT.